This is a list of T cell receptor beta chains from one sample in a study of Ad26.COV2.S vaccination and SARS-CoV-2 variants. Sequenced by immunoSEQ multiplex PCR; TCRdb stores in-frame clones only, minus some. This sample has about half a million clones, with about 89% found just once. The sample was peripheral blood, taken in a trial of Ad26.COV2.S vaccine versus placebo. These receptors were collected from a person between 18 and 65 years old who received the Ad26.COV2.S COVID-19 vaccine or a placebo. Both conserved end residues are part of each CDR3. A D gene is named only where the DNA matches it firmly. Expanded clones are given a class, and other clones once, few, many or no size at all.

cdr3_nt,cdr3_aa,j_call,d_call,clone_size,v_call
TGTGCCAGCAGTTTGTTAAGGACTAGCGGGAACAACGAGCAGTACTTC,CASSLLRTSGNNEQYF,TRBJ2-7,TRBD2,once,TRBV27
TGTGCCAGCAGCTTAGACGCGACTATCACCGGGGAGCTGTTTTTT,CASSLDATITGELFF,TRBJ2-2,-,-,TRBV7-8
TGTGCCAGCAGTTTCCTGACAGGGAATGGAAACACCATATATTTT,CASSFLTGNGNTIYF,TRBJ1-3,TRBD1,-,TRBV6-6
TGCGCCAGCAGCCAAGACCCGGGGCAAGCTAACTATGGCTACACCTTC,CASSQDPGQANYGYTF,TRBJ1-2,-,-,TRBV4-1
TGTGCCAGCAGCAAAGGTTTCGCCTCTGGAAACACCATATATTTT,CASSKGFASGNTIYF,TRBJ1-3,-,-,TRBV9
TGCGCCAGCAGCCAAGGAGTCTTGGAGGACACTGAAGCTTTCTTT,CASSQGVLEDTEAFF,TRBJ1-1,-,-,TRBV4-1
TGTGCCAGCTCACCAGATAAGACATTCGAGCAGTACTTC,CASSPDKTFEQYF,TRBJ2-7,-,-,TRBV18
TGCGCCAGCAGCTTGGCTGGGACTAGCGGGAGATGGAGCACAGATACGCAGTATTTT,CASSLAGTSGRWSTDTQYF,TRBJ2-3,TRBD2,-,TRBV5-1
TGTGCCAGCAGCCCTAGGCCCACTGTCAGCACAGATACGCAGTATTTT,CASSPRPTVSTDTQYF,TRBJ2-3,-,-,TRBV7-3
TGTGCCAGCAGTCTCTCGGGCAGGGGGCCCGCTTCACCCCTCCACTTT,CASSLSGRGPASPLHF,TRBJ1-6,TRBD1,-,TRBV28
TGTGCCAGCAGCGCCCCCGTAGGCGGGGAGCTGTTTTTT,CASSAPVGGELFF,TRBJ2-2,-,-,TRBV9
TGTGCCAGCAGTTCCCCCAGGACAGGGGTGCAGCCCCAGCATTTT,CASSSPRTGVQPQHF,TRBJ1-5,TRBD1,-,TRBV28
TGTGCCAGCAGTTTGGGACTAGCGGGAATGTCCTACGAGCAGTACTTC,CASSLGLAGMSYEQYF,TRBJ2-7,TRBD2,-,TRBV27
TGTGCCAGCAGCCGGGGCTGGGGCCCACCCCTATACCCGCGGGCCCAGCATTTT,CASSRGWGPPLYPRAQHF,TRBJ1-5,-,-,TRBV7-8
TGTGCAAGTCGCTTAGATCGGTTTGCGAGACAGCCCTACGAGCAGTACTTC,CASRLDRFARQPYEQYF,TRBJ2-7,-,-,TRBV12-2
TGTGCCAGCAGCTACTCCCAGGGGGCTTTCTACGAGCAGTACTTC,CASSYSQGAFYEQYF,TRBJ2-7,TRBD1,-,TRBV11-2
TGTGCCAGCACCATCGGCGGGTCTGGGGGCGACAATGAGCAGTTCTTC,CASTIGGSGGDNEQFF,TRBJ2-1,-,-,TRBV28
TGTGCCAGCAGCTTAGAAGTTGGGGGGACCTCCTACGAGCAGTACTTC,CASSLEVGGTSYEQYF,TRBJ2-7,-,-,TRBV7-6
TGCGCCAGCAGTTGGGACTCCACTGAGGAGACCCAGTACTTC,CASSWDSTEETQYF,TRBJ2-5,-,-,TRBV5-1
TGTGCCAGCAGCCAGCTAGTTTACAATGAGCAGTTCTTC,CASSQLVYNEQFF,TRBJ2-1,-,-,TRBV14
TGTGCCAGCAGCGAGGGGACAGGCCCTGGAAACACCATATATTTT,CASSEGTGPGNTIYF,TRBJ1-3,TRBD1,-,TRBV5-6
TGTGCCAGCAGGGATGGGGCCAACGTCCTGACTTTC,CASRDGANVLTF,TRBJ2-6,-,-,TRBV27
TGTGCCAGCAGTTTATCCTTGAACACTGAAGCTTTCTTT,CASSLSLNTEAFF,TRBJ1-1,-,-,TRBV12-3/TRBV12-4
TGTGCCAGCAATTCTCGGGCGTTTAGCAATCAGCCCCAGCATTTT,CASNSRAFSNQPQHF,TRBJ1-5,-,few,TRBV2
TGTGCCAGCAGCCGCGGGAGAACTTACGAGCAGTACTTC,CASSRGRTYEQYF,TRBJ2-7,TRBD2,-,TRBV4-2
TGCGCCAGCAGCTTTGTCCCAGGCGGTTATGGCTACACCTTC,CASSFVPGGYGYTF,TRBJ1-2,-,-,TRBV5-1
TGTGCCAGTAGGTCGACAGGGACCGGTACTGAAGCTTTCTTT,CASRSTGTGTEAFF,TRBJ1-1,TRBD1,-,TRBV19
TGTGCCAGCAGTCCCCCCGCGGACTGGGCAGAGCAGTTCTTC,CASSPPADWAEQFF,TRBJ2-1,-,-,TRBV28
TGCGCCAGCAGCTCCGGGACAGGCCCCTTTAATGAGCAGTTCTTC,CASSSGTGPFNEQFF,TRBJ2-1,TRBD1,-,TRBV5-1
TGTGCCACCAGCAGAGATCCCCCGAGACTAGCGATCACAGATACGCAGTATTTT,CATSRDPPRLAITDTQYF,TRBJ2-3,TRBD2,-,TRBV15
TGTGCCAGCAGCTTCGGGAGAAGCTCCTACAATGAGCAGTTCTTC,CASSFGRSSYNEQFF,TRBJ2-1,-,once,TRBV5-8
TGTGCCAGCAGCCTGAATCCGGGACAGGCGATCAATCAGCCCCAGCATTTT,CASSLNPGQAINQPQHF,TRBJ1-5,TRBD1,-,TRBV28
TGTGCCAGCAGTTTGGCTAGCGGAAGGTTTGAGCAGTACTTC,CASSLASGRFEQYF,TRBJ2-7,TRBD2,-,TRBV6-2/TRBV6-3
TGTGCCAGCTCACGCTCCGGGACAATGAGCACAGATACGCAGTATTTT,CASSRSGTMSTDTQYF,TRBJ2-3,-,-,TRBV18
TGTGCCAGCAATCTGGGACAGTTCAATTCACCCCTCCACTTT,CASNLGQFNSPLHF,TRBJ1-6,TRBD1,-,TRBV2
TGTGCCAGCAGCCCAAGGGGTGGGGACACTGAAGCTTTCTTT,CASSPRGGDTEAFF,TRBJ1-1,-,few,TRBV5-6
TGTGCCAGCAAGGGCAGGAAGCCCTACGAGCAGTACTTC,CASKGRKPYEQYF,TRBJ2-7,-,few,TRBV2
TGTGCCGTCAGCCGCCTGAACACTGAAGCTTTCTTT,CAVSRLNTEAFF,TRBJ1-1,-,-,TRBV6-5
TGCGCCAGCAGCTTGACAGGACAGGGGGAATACGAGCAGTACTTC,CASSLTGQGEYEQYF,TRBJ2-7,TRBD1,-,TRBV5-1
TGTGCCACCAGCAGGACCTATCGCGGTCAGCCCCAGCATTTT,CATSRTYRGQPQHF,TRBJ1-5,-,-,TRBV15
TGTGCCAGCAGCGTCAGACAGGGAGGTACAGATACGCAGTATTTT,CASSVRQGGTDTQYF,TRBJ2-3,-,few,TRBV9
TGTGCCAGTAGCGACCACCGGGACGTTTGGTTCTTC,CASSDHRDVWFF,TRBJ2-1,-,-,TRBV19
TGTGCCAGCAGTTTATCGTTCCGGGAGTGGGAGACCCAGTACTTC,CASSLSFREWETQYF,TRBJ2-5,-,-,TRBV27
TGCGCCAGCAGCGTGGGACAGCCTAATGAAAAACTGTTTTTT,CASSVGQPNEKLFF,TRBJ1-4,TRBD1,-,TRBV5-1
TGTGCCAGCAGTGTGACTACAACTAGCACAGATACGCAGTATTTT,CASSVTTTSTDTQYF,TRBJ2-3,-,once,TRBV28
TGCAGCGTCCAACGGGGCACCAACACTGAAGCTTTCTTT,CSVQRGTNTEAFF,TRBJ1-1,-,-,TRBV29-1
TGTGCCAGCAGTTACAGGGGGGGCCGTACAGATGAAAAACTGTTTTTT,CASSYRGGRTDEKLFF,TRBJ1-4,-,-,TRBV6-5
TGTGCCAGCAGCCAAGAGGGGTTATCCCAAGAGACCCAGTACTTC,CASSQEGLSQETQYF,TRBJ2-5,-,-,TRBV3-1/TRBV3-2
TGCGCCAGCAGCCAAGTAAGCAATCAGCCCCAGCATTTT,CASSQVSNQPQHF,TRBJ1-5,-,few,TRBV4-1
TGTGCCAGCAGCGGGCCGGTGGGACAAACTTATGGCTACACCTTC,CASSGPVGQTYGYTF,TRBJ1-2,-,once,TRBV5-5
TGCGCCAGCAGCCAAGATGAGGTGGACACCGGGGAGCTGTTTTTT,CASSQDEVDTGELFF,TRBJ2-2,-,few,TRBV4-1
TGTGCCAGCGGGATCAGCCCGGCCCTCTATAATTCACCCCTCCACTTT,CASGISPALYNSPLHF,TRBJ1-6,-,-,TRBV5-4
TGTGCCAGCAGGGTTGGACTAGCTAGATCCTACGAGCAGTACTTC,CASRVGLARSYEQYF,TRBJ2-7,TRBD2,-,TRBV28
TGCAGCGCGAACGAGGTGGCCGGGGGGACCCAGTACTTC,CSANEVAGGTQYF,TRBJ2-5,-,-,TRBV29-1